This T cell receptor beta chain came from a study of T-cell memory formation after mild COVID-19. TCRdb analysed the 5' RACE reads with MiXCR anew, one entry per CDR3 protein. Of about 400,000 distinct CDR3 sequences listed, 16% are singletons. V lost 4 bases to trimming and J lost 0 bases, with 7 bases between them. Germline values: CDR1 GTSNPN, CDR2 SVGIG (reference sequence). The CDR3 length is 13 residues. The sequenced sample consisted of PBMCs or a T cell subset sorted from them (not recorded which). V is TRBV30 and J is TRBJ1-3; D call uncertain. This receptor was taken from a man younger than 30 who had mild COVID-19 (a few samples of this study predate the infection). Cell type and time point are not known. DNA for the CDR3: TGTGCCTGGACCCCCCACTCTGGAAACACCATATATTTT. Its translation is CAWTPHSGNTIYF.